This is a list of T cell receptor beta chains from one sample in a study of T cell repertoires in cytomegalovirus infection. Their target antigens are unknown. TCRdb recomputed calls from the reads with MiXCR, one row per CDR3 protein. The sample yields 310,000 or so distinct CDR3 sequences, more than 20% seen once. The sample in question was cultured PBMCs, obtained from culture after CMV antigen stimulation. These receptors came from a human donor in good health (CMV status not recorded). Some clones in this sample may be carry-over from other donors' samples. CDR3s include the opening cysteine and the closing phenylalanine or tryptophan. D genes are given only for firm matches. Where a row states a size, it is once, few, many or the class of an expanded clone; other rows omit it.

TRBJ2-1	few	-	TRBV5-4	TGTGCCAGCAGCTTGTGGATCGGGTTGAGCTCCTACAATGAGCAGTTCTTC	CASSLWIGLSSYNEQFF
TRBJ2-7	many	-	TRBV4-1	TGCGCCAGCAGCCCGTCCGGGACGGCAGCCTACGAGCAGTACTTC	CASSPSGTAAYEQYF
TRBJ1-1	-	-	TRBV2	TGTGCCAGCAGTGAAGCATCAGGGTCCACTGAAGCTTTCTTT	CASSEASGSTEAFF
TRBJ2-7	many	-	TRBV12-3/TRBV12-4	TGTGCCAGCAGTTTAGCGCGGCACCCCTACGAGCAGTACTTC	CASSLARHPYEQYF
TRBJ2-5	-	TRBD1	TRBV24-1	TGTGCCACCAGTGATTCCGGACAGGGAGGAGAGACCCAGTACTTC	CATSDSGQGGETQYF
TRBJ2-1	-	-	TRBV20-1	TGCAGTGCTAGAGATCCTGGAAAGGGCTTGGGGAATGAGCAGTTCTTC	CSARDPGKGLGNEQFF
TRBJ1-6	-	-	TRBV10-3	TGTGCCATCAGTGAGTCGTGGGGGGGCTACGATTCACCCCTCCACTTT	CAISESWGGYDSPLHF
TRBJ2-3	few	TRBD2	TRBV12-3/TRBV12-4	TGTGCCAGCACCGGACTAGCGGGGGTTAGCACAGATACGCAGTATTTT	CASTGLAGVSTDTQYF
TRBJ2-1	-	-	TRBV24-1	TGTGCCACCAGTGATCCACGCGAGAGAGCCTACAATGAGCAGTTCTTC	CATSDPRERAYNEQFF
TRBJ1-5	few	-	TRBV19	TGTGCCAGTAGTACCCGGTTGTTGGGTCAGCCCCAGCATTTT	CASSTRLLGQPQHF
TRBJ1-5	medium-sized	-	TRBV4-3	TGCGCCAGCAGCCAAGAAGCGGATTTTAGCAATCAGCCCCAGCATTTT	CASSQEADFSNQPQHF
TRBJ2-1	many	TRBD2	TRBV7-6	TGTGCCAGCAGCTTAGTGGTAGCGGGAGTCGGTGAGCAGTTCTTC	CASSLVVAGVGEQFF
TRBJ2-1	few	TRBD2	TRBV7-6	TGTGCCAGCAGCTTAGGACTAGCGGGAGGGCCCAAAAATGAGCAGTTCTTC	CASSLGLAGGPKNEQFF
TRBJ2-2	few	TRBD1	TRBV9	TGTGCCAGCAGCGTAGGGTCAATGGCTCGGGACAGGGGGACCGGGGAGCTGTTTTTT	CASSVGSMARDRGTGELFF
TRBJ2-5	-	TRBD2	TRBV7-2	TGTGCCAGCAGCTCACAGACTAGCGGGATTGAGACCCAGTACTTC	CASSSQTSGIETQYF
TRBJ2-2	few	-	TRBV5-1	TGCGCCAGCAGCTTGGAAGCAGGGACCAACACCGGGGAGCTGTTTTTT	CASSLEAGTNTGELFF
TRBJ1-5	few	-	TRBV6-2/TRBV6-3	TGTGCCGGAGGAGGTGGCAATCAGCCCCAGCATTTT	CAGGGGNQPQHF
TRBJ2-3	many	-	TRBV7-2	TGTGCCAGCAGCTTAGCGGGAGGCACAGATACGCAGTATTTT	CASSLAGGTDTQYF
TRBJ2-1	-	TRBD2	TRBV5-1	TGCGCCAGCAGCCCGGATGGGACTAGCGGCTACAATGAGCAGTTCTTC	CASSPDGTSGYNEQFF
TRBJ2-5	-	TRBD2	TRBV19	TGTGCCAGTAGTATTGGAATAGCGGGATTGGAGACCCAGTACTTC	CASSIGIAGLETQYF
TRBJ1-6	-	TRBD1	TRBV11-2	TGTGCCAGCAGCCAAGGGACAGCCTATAATTCACCCCTCCACTTT	CASSQGTAYNSPLHF
TRBJ2-2	-	TRBD1	TRBV12-3/TRBV12-4	TGTGCCAGCAGTTTACCACGACAGGGTTTAAGCGGGGAGCTGTTTTTT	CASSLPRQGLSGELFF
TRBJ1-1	few	-	TRBV7-3	TGTGCCAGCAGCTCTGGATGGTGGGTAGACACTGAAGCTTTCTTT	CASSSGWWVDTEAFF
TRBJ1-5	-	-	TRBV30	TGTGCCTGGAGTCCCGACCGACGTCAGCCCCAGCATTTT	CAWSPDRRQPQHF
TRBJ2-1	-	-	TRBV29-1	TGCAGCGTTGCTAGCTGGGACTACAATGAGCAGTTCTTC	CSVASWDYNEQFF
TRBJ1-5	many	-	TRBV7-2	TGTGCCAGCAGCTTAGAATCGGGGGGGAGGAGCAATCAGCCCCAGCATTTT	CASSLESGGRSNQPQHF
TRBJ2-3	-	TRBD2	TRBV19	TGTGCCAGTAGTACGGGGACTAGCGGGAGCGGCGGTACGCAGTATTTT	CASSTGTSGSGGTQYF
TRBJ2-1	-	-	TRBV28	TGTGCCAGCCGGGAGCCAGTGGTGAATGAGCAGTTCTTC	CASREPVVNEQFF
TRBJ1-5	once	TRBD1	TRBV19	TGTGCCAGTAGTACTCTCGGACAGGTGATCAATCAGCCCCAGCATTTT	CASSTLGQVINQPQHF
TRBJ2-3	-	-	TRBV6-1	TGTGCCAGCAGTGATATTACGCAGTATTTT	CASSDITQYF
TRBJ1-2	-	-	TRBV4-2	TGTGCCAGCAGCCAAACAGTAAATGGCTACACCTTC	CASSQTVNGYTF
TRBJ2-1	-	-	TRBV27	TGTGCCAGCAGTTTCTCCGGGACCCAAAATGAGCAGTTCTTC	CASSFSGTQNEQFF
TRBJ1-1	many	-	TRBV12-3/TRBV12-4	TGTGCCAGCAGTTTAGAGTATGAAGCTTTCTTT	CASSLEYEAFF
TRBJ2-3	many	-	TRBV7-2	TGTGCCAGCAGCTTACTGACGGGGTCCCTAGATACGCAGTATTTT	CASSLLTGSLDTQYF
TRBJ2-7	-	-	TRBV6-5	TGTGCCAGCAGTTACTCGTCGGGGGTCGAGCAGTACTTC	CASSYSSGVEQYF
TRBJ1-4	-	-	TRBV29-1	TGCAGCGTTGAACTGTCAGGGGCAACTAATGAAAAACTGTTTTTT	CSVELSGATNEKLFF
TRBJ1-5	many	-	TRBV19	TGTGCCAGTATGATGGGGGGCAATCAGCCCCAGCATTTT	CASMMGGNQPQHF
TRBJ2-1	-	TRBD2	TRBV6-5	TGTGCCAGCAGCCCCAATAGCGGGAGCTCCTACAATGAGCAGTTCTTC	CASSPNSGSSYNEQFF
TRBJ1-1	-	TRBD1	TRBV6-2/TRBV6-3	TGTGCCAGCACCCAAACCGGGACAGGCGCCACTGAAGCTTTCTTT	CASTQTGTGATEAFF
TRBJ1-1	-	-	TRBV7-2	TGTGCCAGCAGCCGAATGTCAGCGAACACTGAAGCTTTCTTT	CASSRMSANTEAFF
TRBJ2-5	many	TRBD2	TRBV6-2/TRBV6-3	TGTGCCAGCAGGCGAAACCCGGGACTAGAGGCCAGGGAGACCCAGTACTTC	CASRRNPGLEARETQYF
TRBJ1-5	few	TRBD1	TRBV7-6	TGTGCCAGCAGCACTGACAGGGTAAGACAGCCCCAGCATTTT	CASSTDRVRQPQHF
TRBJ2-5	-	-	TRBV11-2	TGTGCCAGCAGCTTAGATCGGGGTCGGGAGACCCAGTACTTC	CASSLDRGRETQYF
TRBJ2-2	few	-	TRBV14	TGTGCCAGCAGCCAATGGTCCCATCGTCCGAACACCGGGGAGCTGTTTTTT	CASSQWSHRPNTGELFF
TRBJ2-5	many	TRBD1	TRBV6-6	TGTGCCAGCAGTTACGAGGGACAGGGTGGGAAGACCCAGTACTTC	CASSYEGQGGKTQYF
TRBJ2-1	-	-	TRBV18	TGTGCCAGCTCACCACTTGGGGCTATACCTTCGGGTGAGCAGTTCTTC	CASSPLGAIPSGEQFF
TRBJ1-3	many	-	TRBV7-2	TGTGCCAGCCGAGGCGGGGTCCAGGACACCATATATTTT	CASRGGVQDTIYF
TRBJ2-2	many	-	TRBV7-8	TGTGCCAGCAGCTTGTCAGGGGTGAACACCGGGGAGCTGTTTTTT	CASSLSGVNTGELFF
TRBJ2-5	-	-	TRBV30	TGTGCCTGGAGTGGGGCCGCCGGGGAGACCCAGTACTTC	CAWSGAAGETQYF
TRBJ2-7	-	-	TRBV24-1	TGTGCCACCAGTCCCGGGACACCTGCCTACGAGCAGTACTTC	CATSPGTPAYEQYF
TRBJ2-1	few	TRBD2	TRBV6-5	TGTGCCAGAAGGTCGGCGGGAGGCTCTTACAATGAGCAGTTCTTC	CARRSAGGSYNEQFF
TRBJ2-1	few	TRBD2	TRBV5-6	TGTGCCAGCAGCTTGCGCCCCTCAGCGGGAGGGAGGGTGGGCGATGAGCAGTTCTTC	CASSLRPSAGGRVGDEQFF
TRBJ2-1	-	TRBD2	TRBV18	TGTGCCAGCTCACAGGGACTAGCGGGAGTCCTTGAGCAGTTCTTC	CASSQGLAGVLEQFF
TRBJ1-1	-	-	TRBV12-5	TGTGCTAGTGGTTTGGTAAGGGGTACTGAAGCTTTCTTT	CASGLVRGTEAFF
TRBJ2-1	-	TRBD2	TRBV29-1	TGCAGCGTCACACTAGCGGGCGAGCCATACAATGAGCAGTTCTTC	CSVTLAGEPYNEQFF
TRBJ2-2	-	-	TRBV20-1	TGCAGTGTCGGTGGGATTAACACCGGGGAGCTGTTTTTT	CSVGGINTGELFF
TRBJ1-6	few	TRBD1	TRBV2	TGTGCCAGCACAAGACAGGGTGGCAATTCACCCCTCCACTTT	CASTRQGGNSPLHF
TRBJ1-1	-	-	TRBV19	TGTGCCAGTGGAACATCAGGGGCGGTGAACACTGAAGGTTTCTTT	CASGTSGAVNTEGFF
TRBJ2-7	-	-	TRBV7-2	TGTGCCAGCAGCAAAAACCCCGGGCTCGACTACGAGCAGTACTTC	CASSKNPGLDYEQYF